This is a list of T cell receptor beta chains from one sample in a study of technical replicates of blood from a few donors. Profiling relied on immunoSEQ multiplex PCR, and the TCRdb table lists in-frame clones only, not all of them. The data contain 10,000 to 15,000 clones, approximately 94% of them singletons. The sequenced sample was PBMCs. The receptors derive from a human donor in good health. CDR3s include the opening cysteine and the closing phenylalanine or tryptophan. The D gene is left open where the match is weak. Clone size appears in some rows only: once, few, many, or a class for an expanded clone.

DNA	CDR3	size	V	J	D
TGTGCCAGCAGCAACCGACAGGGTGGGGACGAGCAGTACTTC	CASSNRQGGDEQYF	NA	TRBV6-6	TRBJ2-7	TRBD1
TGTGCCAGCAGCCTACTAGCGGGAGGGCGGTACGAGCAGTACTTC	CASSLLAGGRYEQYF	NA	TRBV5-8	TRBJ2-7	TRBD2
TGTGCCAGCAGTCCCGGGACAGATAACTATGGCTACACCTTC	CASSPGTDNYGYTF	NA	TRBV6-1	TRBJ1-2	TRBD1
TGTGCCAGCAGCTTGGAGGGACAAGCGGCGATAGAGACCCAGTACTTC	CASSLEGQAAIETQYF	NA	TRBV5-4	TRBJ2-5	NA
TGTGCCAGCAGCCTTGACGGGAGCGGGAGGATCAATGAGCAGTTCTTC	CASSLDGSGRINEQFF	NA	TRBV6-4	TRBJ2-1	TRBD2
TGTGCCAGCAGCTTGGAGCGGGTAAACACCGGGGAGCTGTTTTTT	CASSLERVNTGELFF	NA	TRBV11-1	TRBJ2-2	NA
TGCGCCAGCAGTGAGAGTAGCGGGAGCACAGATACGCAGTATTTT	CASSESSGSTDTQYF	NA	TRBV10-1	TRBJ2-3	TRBD2
TGTGCCAGCAGCCCCCAACTTGGACAGGGTTGGACCGGGGAGCTGTTTTTT	CASSPQLGQGWTGELFF	NA	TRBV5-6	TRBJ2-2	TRBD1
TGTGCCAGCAGCTTAGATTCGGGACTAGCCAGCTACGAGCAGTACTTC	CASSLDSGLASYEQYF	NA	TRBV7-9	TRBJ2-7	TRBD2
TGTGCCAGCAGCCCCCGGAGCGGGTGGGGGGAGCAGTACTTC	CASSPRSGWGEQYF	NA	TRBV7-2	TRBJ2-7	NA
TGTGCCAGCAGCCCGGGGACAGATTATAGCAATCAGCCCCAGCATTTT	CASSPGTDYSNQPQHF	NA	TRBV7-9	TRBJ1-5	TRBD1
TGTGCCAGCAGCGTGGACAGGGTTTATGGAGAGACCCAGTACTTC	CASSVDRVYGETQYF	once	TRBV7-8	TRBJ2-5	TRBD1
TGCGCCAGCAGCTCCACAGGGACAGGGTTTTCCTACGAGCAGTACTTC	CASSSTGTGFSYEQYF	NA	TRBV5-1	TRBJ2-7	TRBD1
TGTGCCAGTTACCAAGGGGGGGCGGCGAACACCGGGGAGCTGTTTTTT	CASYQGGAANTGELFF	NA	TRBV7-9	TRBJ2-2	NA
TGCGCCAGCAGTGAAGGGCTAGCGGGAGTCTACGAGCAGTACTTC	CASSEGLAGVYEQYF	NA	TRBV10-1	TRBJ2-7	TRBD2
TGTGCCAGCAGCTTATGGCAGGAAACCAGCTTC	CASSLWQETSF	NA	TRBV5-6	TRBJ1-2	NA
TGCGCCAGCAGCGGAGGCGGGACTAGCGGGACCGGGGAGCTGTTTTTT	CASSGGGTSGTGELFF	NA	TRBV5-1	TRBJ2-2	TRBD2
TGCAGCGTTGTAACGGGAGCGGGCTACAATGAGCAGTTCTTC	CSVVTGAGYNEQFF	NA	TRBV29-1	TRBJ2-1	NA
TGTGCCAGCAGCCCTGGACAGTCTGCCGATGAGCAGTTCTTC	CASSPGQSADEQFF	NA	TRBV7-7	TRBJ2-1	NA
TGTGCCAGCAGCTTATCACTAGCGGGGAATGAGCAGTTCTTC	CASSLSLAGNEQFF	NA	TRBV7-3	TRBJ2-1	TRBD2
TGTGCCAGCAGTTCCGGACATCGCGGGAGGGTTGGGTTCGGGGAGCTGTTTTTT	CASSSGHRGRVGFGELFF	NA	TRBV6-7	TRBJ2-2	TRBD2
TGTGCCAGCGCCCCCGCGGGGGGACGCACAGATACGCAGTATTTT	CASAPAGGRTDTQYF	NA	TRBV11-1	TRBJ2-3	TRBD2
TGTGCCAGCAGTCCCGGACTAGCGGTAGATACGCAGTATTTT	CASSPGLAVDTQYF	NA	TRBV4-2	TRBJ2-3	TRBD2
TGTGCTAGTGGTTTGGGACAGGCCAAAAGGGATGGCTACACCTTC	CASGLGQAKRDGYTF	NA	TRBV12-5	TRBJ1-2	NA
TGTGCCAGCAGCGTAGTTGGGACAGGGTCTAACACCGGGGAGCTGTTTTTT	CASSVVGTGSNTGELFF	NA	TRBV9	TRBJ2-2	TRBD1
TGTGCCAGCAGCCCAGGACAGGGGAGCGAAAAACTGTTTTTT	CASSPGQGSEKLFF	NA	TRBV7-9	TRBJ1-4	TRBD1
TGTGCCAGCAGCCCGGGACTAGCGGGAGAGCTAGCCAAAAACATTCAGTACTTC	CASSPGLAGELAKNIQYF	NA	TRBV28	TRBJ2-4	TRBD2
TGCGCCAGCAGCTTGGAGTCAGGGCGAGAGACCCAGTACTTC	CASSLESGRETQYF	NA	TRBV5-1	TRBJ2-5	NA
TGCGCCAGCAGCCCGGGGACTAGCGGGTACACAGATACGCAGTATTTT	CASSPGTSGYTDTQYF	NA	TRBV5-1	TRBJ2-3	TRBD2
TGTGCCAGTTCACCGGGGGGGAGGATAAGAAACACCATATATTTT	CASSPGGRIRNTIYF	once	TRBV7-2	TRBJ1-3	NA
TGTGCCAGCAGCTTAGCCCTAGAGACCCAGTACTTC	CASSLALETQYF	once	TRBV11-2	TRBJ2-5	NA
TGCGCCAGCAGTGAGTGGGGCAGGAACACTGAAGCTTTCTTT	CASSEWGRNTEAFF	once	TRBV10-1	TRBJ1-1	NA
TGTGCCAGCAGCGGGTGGACAGGCGTCTACGAGCAGTACTTC	CASSGWTGVYEQYF	NA	TRBV5-6	TRBJ2-7	TRBD1
TGTGCCAGCAGTTTAGCGGCAGGGGGCGGTTACGAGCAGTACTTC	CASSLAAGGGYEQYF	NA	TRBV28	TRBJ2-7	TRBD1
TGTGCCAGCTCACCGCAGGGTGGCTCTGGAAACACCATATATTTT	CASSPQGGSGNTIYF	NA	TRBV18	TRBJ1-3	NA
TGTGCCTGGGAAAACAGGAGAACTACTGGAAACACCATATATTTT	CAWENRRTTGNTIYF	NA	TRBV30	TRBJ1-3	NA
TGCAGCGCTTCACAGCTCACTAGCTCCTACGAGCAGTACTTC	CSASQLTSSYEQYF	NA	TRBV29-1	TRBJ2-7	NA
TGTGCCACCAGCAGAAAAGGACAGGGAGGCCACGAGCAGTACTTC	CATSRKGQGGHEQYF	NA	TRBV15	TRBJ2-7	TRBD1
TGTGCCAGCAGTTCTCATGGGACAGGGGGCGTTCAGCCCCAGCATTTT	CASSSHGTGGVQPQHF	NA	TRBV6-5	TRBJ1-5	TRBD1
TGTGCCAGCAGTGAATACGGGACAGCCTCCTACGAGCAGTACTTC	CASSEYGTASYEQYF	NA	TRBV2	TRBJ2-7	TRBD1
TGTGCCAGCAGCCGCCCCGCGGGAGTTTTGGTTGAGCAGTTCTTC	CASSRPAGVLVEQFF	NA	TRBV28	TRBJ2-1	TRBD2
TGCGCCAGCAGTGAACTAGCGGGAGACACGACCCAAGAGACCCAGTACTTC	CASSELAGDTTQETQYF	NA	TRBV10-1	TRBJ2-5	TRBD2
TGTGCCAGCAGCCCCGAGGGACTTAGCACAGATACGCAGTATTTT	CASSPEGLSTDTQYF	once	TRBV4-2	TRBJ2-3	NA
TGCGCCAGCAGCTTGTTTTACTCGGGACAGCAACAAGAGACCCAGTACTTC	CASSLFYSGQQQETQYF	NA	TRBV5-1	TRBJ2-5	TRBD1
TGTGCCAGCTCACCTACTGCCTTGGGACAGAGGATGAACACTGAAGCTTTCTTT	CASSPTALGQRMNTEAFF	NA	TRBV18	TRBJ1-1	TRBD1
TGTGCTAGTGGTTTGGTAATAGGGGACAACTCCTACGAGCAGTACTTC	CASGLVIGDNSYEQYF	once	TRBV12-5	TRBJ2-7	NA
TGTGCCAGTAGTATTCCCAGCGGGGTTAACACCGGGGAGCTGTTTTTT	CASSIPSGVNTGELFF	NA	TRBV19	TRBJ2-2	TRBD2
TGCGCCAGCAGCTTGGAGGCGGGAGGTAGCTACGAGCAGTACTTC	CASSLEAGGSYEQYF	NA	TRBV5-1	TRBJ2-7	TRBD2
TGTGCCAGCAGTGATGGGGGGAAAGGGGACACTGAAGCTTTCTTT	CASSDGGKGDTEAFF	NA	TRBV6-1	TRBJ1-1	NA
TGTGCCAGCAGCTTTTTTGACAGAAAAGATAACTATGGCTACACCTTC	CASSFFDRKDNYGYTF	NA	TRBV5-6	TRBJ1-2	NA
TGTGCCAGCAGCTTAGGAACTAGCGGGACTCTCCTGGAGCAGTACTTC	CASSLGTSGTLLEQYF	NA	TRBV11-2	TRBJ2-7	TRBD2
TGTGCCAGCTCACTAAGACAGGGAAGGGATCAGCCCCAGCATTTT	CASSLRQGRDQPQHF	NA	TRBV18	TRBJ1-5	TRBD1
TGTGCCATCCGACAGGGGGCGTGGTACGAGCAGTACTTC	CAIRQGAWYEQYF	NA	TRBV10-3	TRBJ2-7	TRBD1
TGTGCCAGCAGCTTAGGTGCGGGAACGGCCGGGGAGCTGTTTTTT	CASSLGAGTAGELFF	NA	TRBV7-9	TRBJ2-2	NA